This T cell receptor (beta chain) was identified during a study of T cell clonality in common variable immunodeficiency. Study observations and caveats: Fewer deletions and N-nucleotide insertions were reportedly seen in common variable immunodeficiency TCR beta sequences.

Generated by immunoSEQ multiplex PCR, the TCRdb table keeps only in-frame clones and is missing some. The profile covers 50,000 to 60,000 clones, none occurring a single time. The CDR3 length is 15 residues. The ends were cut back, 4 bases at V and 0 bases at J, with 13 bases in the middle. Germline V lookup: CDR1 SGHRS, CDR2 YFSETQ. In its sample, this clone was seen many times. Its antigen is unknown. The read terminates 3 residues ahead of where the CDR3 ends, so the germline J gene completes it. What was sequenced was peripheral blood mononuclear cells. The genes are TRBV5-1 and TRBJ1-1; tentatively, D is TRBD1 (6 bases). The TCR originated in a person between 18 and 75 years old in good health. The CDR3 bases that were read are TGCGCCAGCAGCAAGCGGACAGACATGAACACTGAA. Translation: CASSKRTDMNTE. The entire CDR3 protein is CASSKRTDMNTEAFF.